A single sample is the source of the 9 T cell receptor beta chains below, sequenced in a study of CD8+CD57+ T cells in acquired aplastic anemia. The patients chosen for sequencing had shown expansion of CD8+CD57+ cells (detected by flow cytometry). CDR3 and TCR beta VDJ profiling relied on a genomic DNA template. TCRdb reprocessed the reads with MiXCR, giving one entry per CDR3 protein. The sample records about 270,000 distinct CDR3 sequences, 82% being singletons. Sequencing used sorted CD4+, CD8+, or CD8+CD57+ T cells (not recorded which) from PBMCs. The source of these receptors is a human donor with aplastic anemia.

This clonotype was seen ten or more times. This chain links TRBV27 with TRBJ2-7; possible D gene TRBD2, 5 bases. Germline V lookup: CDR1 MNHEY, CDR2 SMNVEV (reference sequence). This CDR3 is 11 amino acids long. With 4 bases removed from V and 9 bases from J, the gap between germline ends came to 10 bases. The CDR3 DNA follows: TGTGCCAGCAGTTATCTCGGGGTGCAGTACTTC. Its protein product is CASSYLGVQYF.

As to this clonotype: Compared with germline, one end of the junction differs, possibly owing to a read error. The chain carries TRBV7-8 and TRBJ2-3, with D possibly being TRBD2 (5 bases). CDR3 length: 14 amino acids. Germline V gene sequence: CDR1 SGHVS, CDR2 FQNEAQ. The CDR3 DNA follows: TGTGCCAGCAGCTTACCTGGAGGCCCCGCAGCCCAGTACTTT. Protein product: CASSLPGGPAAQYF.

This rearrangement joins TRBV7-3 to TRBJ2-3, with D perhaps matching TRBD2 (5 bases). V was cut by 7 bases and J by 8 bases, with 19 bases left in between. This CDR3 has 14 amino acids. The germline V gene has CDR1 SGHTA and CDR2 FQGTGA. DNA of the CDR3: TGTGCCAGCACCAGAGCGGCAGACCCCGTTACGCAGTATTTT. Translating gives CASTRAADPVTQYF.

The J gene is TRBJ2-3, the V gene TRBV9; 7 bases align to TRBD1. The CDR3 loop spans 14 amino acids. In germline, CDR1 is SGDLS, CDR2 YYNGEE. V gave up 7 bases and J gave up 15 bases; unmatched junction bases: 20. The chain's CDR3 is CASGEGGTAAPYYF. The CDR3 DNA sequence: TGTGCCAGCGGGGAAGGGGGCACAGCTGCGCCGTATTATTTT.

To note about this clonotype: In this CDR3 the conserved last residue, phenylalanine or tryptophan, is missing, so a read error is likely. The DNA is left out, because the CDR3 cannot be placed on it with certainty; the CDR3 is given as TCRdb lists it. V and J are TRBV7-2 and TRBJ2-3; the D call of TRBD1 is as the table states it, not checked on the DNA. CDR1 SGHTA and CDR2 FQGNSA come from the germline V gene. The CDR3 is made up of 13 amino acids, end residues included. The CDR3 sequence: CASRYGGADPQFL.

This chain uses TRBV7-2 with TRBJ2-6, with TRBD2 as a possible D gene (5 bases). The length of the CDR3 is 17 residues. The ends were cut back, 0 bases at V and 10 bases at J, with 19 bases in the middle. The germline V gene has CDR1 SGHTA and CDR2 FQGNSA. The CDR3 spells CASSLARVPYGQNVLTF. CDR3 bases: TGTGCCAGCAGCTTAGCGAGGGTTCCCTATGGGCAGAACGTCCTGACTTTC. The full variable domain, its missing parts supplied by reference TRBV7-2 and TRBJ2-6, is GAGVSQSPSNKVTEKGKDVELRCDPISGHTALYWYRQSLGQGLEFLIYFQGNSAPDKSGLPSDRFSAERTGGSVSTLTIQRTQQEDSAVYLCASSLARVPYGQNVLTFGAGSRLTVL.

On this clonotype itself: No conserved phenylalanine or tryptophan ends this CDR3, so it is likely a read error. It is unclear where the CDR3 begins or ends on the DNA, so no DNA is shown, and the CDR3 is as TCRdb lists it. This sequence joins TRBV7-9 and TRBJ2-3; the table calls TRBD2, which could not be checked here. Germline V gene lookup returns CDR1 SEHNR and CDR2 FQNEAQ (reference sequence). The CDR3 has 13 residues if both end residues are counted. This CDR3 is CASSDAGSYGPNV.

The J gene is TRBJ1-2, the V gene TRBV9; the D gene is possibly TRBD1 (5 bases). The CDR3 loop spans 16 amino acids. Trimming stripped 2 bases from V and 7 bases from J, with 21 bases between. The V gene's germline CDR1 is SGDLS and CDR2 YYNGEE. The CDR3 DNA sequence: TGTGCCAGCAGCGTGGCGAGGGACGGGCTCGTATTTGGCTACACCTTC. Encoded protein: CASSVARDGLVFGYTF.

This clonotype was counted between two and nine times. At one boundary the junction diverges from the germline segment, which might be a read error. The chain links TRBV2 to TRBJ2-3; D is perhaps TRBD2 (6 bases). Germline CDR1 reads SNHLY; CDR2 reads FYNNEI. The CDR3 covers 14 residues. The CDR3 here is CASSVAGIHEQLFF. The DNA for the CDR3 is TGTGCCAGCAGTGTTGCGGGGATCCATGAGCAGTTGTTTTTT.